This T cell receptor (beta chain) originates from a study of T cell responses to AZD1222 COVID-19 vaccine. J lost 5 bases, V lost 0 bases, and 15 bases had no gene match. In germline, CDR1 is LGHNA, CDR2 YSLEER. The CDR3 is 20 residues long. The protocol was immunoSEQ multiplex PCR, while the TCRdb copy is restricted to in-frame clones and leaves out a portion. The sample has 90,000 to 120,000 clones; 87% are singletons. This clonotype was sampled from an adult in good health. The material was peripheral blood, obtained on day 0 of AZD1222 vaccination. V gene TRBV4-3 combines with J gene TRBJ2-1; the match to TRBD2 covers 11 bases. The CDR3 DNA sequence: TGCGCCAGCAGCCAAGAAAGTAGGTCGGGTCGGACTAGCGGGCACAATGAGCAGTTCTTC. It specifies CASSQESRSGRTSGHNEQFF.